This T cell receptor (beta chain) was observed in a study of T cells in Graves' hyperthyroidism and ophthalmopathy. Study findings and constraints: By a 13 V-J model, ophthalmopathy was set apart from stable hyperthyroidism. Most thyroid clonotypes expanded above 0.001 were also detected in blood.

Template material for amplifying TCR beta CDR3 regions consisted of RNA transcripts. The study used the HTBI primer set for a first-round RT-PCR of the TCR CDR3. TCRdb reprocessed the multiplex PCR reads via MiXCR and lists one record per CDR3 protein. The sample includes fewer than 750,000 distinct CDR3 sequences, under 60% of them seen just once. Hyperthyroidism of Graves' type that showed no ophthalmopathy progression within 18 months was stable. Aged 18 to 65, the patients had hyperthyroidism that was newly diagnosed and had lasted under 2 months. As concerns this clonotype: The antigen is not known.

The CDR3 spans 13 residues. Trimming left V 6 bases short and J 11 bases short, with 17 bases between. Germline V CDR1 and CDR2: SNHLY, FYNNEI. The gene calls are TRBV2 and TRBJ1-5, with D perhaps matching TRBD1 (5 bases). The receptor comes from a woman aged 18-29 years with Graves' hyperthyroidism. What was sequenced was peripheral blood or thyroid tissue (not recorded which). Here the CDR3 reads CASSPGDQGSQHF. DNA for the CDR3: TGTGCCAGCAGCCCCGGGGACCAAGGATCCCAGCATTTT.